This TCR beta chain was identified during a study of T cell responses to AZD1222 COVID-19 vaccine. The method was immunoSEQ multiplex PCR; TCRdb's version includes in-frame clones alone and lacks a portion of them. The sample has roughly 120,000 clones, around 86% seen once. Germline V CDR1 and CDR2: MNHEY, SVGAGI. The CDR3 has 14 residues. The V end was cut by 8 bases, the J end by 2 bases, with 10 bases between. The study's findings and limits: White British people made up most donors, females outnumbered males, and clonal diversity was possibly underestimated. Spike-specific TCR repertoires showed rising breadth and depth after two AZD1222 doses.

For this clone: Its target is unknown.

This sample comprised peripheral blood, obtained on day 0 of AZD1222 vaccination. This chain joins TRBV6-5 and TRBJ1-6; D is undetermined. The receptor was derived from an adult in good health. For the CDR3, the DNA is TGTGCCAGCTGGAGGGAAACCTATAATTCACCCCTCCACTTT. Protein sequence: CASWRETYNSPLHF.